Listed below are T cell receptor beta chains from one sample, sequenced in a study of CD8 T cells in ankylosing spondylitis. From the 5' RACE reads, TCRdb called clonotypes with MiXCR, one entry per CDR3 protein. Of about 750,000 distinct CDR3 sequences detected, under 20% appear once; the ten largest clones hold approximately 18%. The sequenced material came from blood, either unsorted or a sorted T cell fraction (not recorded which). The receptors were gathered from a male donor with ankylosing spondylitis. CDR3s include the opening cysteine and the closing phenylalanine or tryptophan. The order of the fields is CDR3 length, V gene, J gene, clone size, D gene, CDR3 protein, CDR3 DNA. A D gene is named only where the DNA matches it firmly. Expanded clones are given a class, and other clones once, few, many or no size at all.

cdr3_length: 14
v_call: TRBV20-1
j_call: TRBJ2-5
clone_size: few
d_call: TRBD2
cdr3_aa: CSASLAGNRETQYF
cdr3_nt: TGCAGTGCTTCCTTAGCGGGTAATAGGGAGACCCAGTACTTC

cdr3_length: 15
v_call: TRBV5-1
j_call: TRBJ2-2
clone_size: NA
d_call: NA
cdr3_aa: CASSPGTANTGKLFF
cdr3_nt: TGCGCCAGCAGCCCCGGGACGGCGAACACCGGGAAGCTGTTTTTT

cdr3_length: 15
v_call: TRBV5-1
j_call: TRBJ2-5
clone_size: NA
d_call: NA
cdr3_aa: CASSTYSGPQETQYF
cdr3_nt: TGCGCCAGCAGCACCTATTCCGGGCCCCAAGAGACCCAGTACTTC

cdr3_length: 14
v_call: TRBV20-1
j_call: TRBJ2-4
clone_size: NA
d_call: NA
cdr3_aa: CSAPAPAGSNIQYF
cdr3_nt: TGCAGTGCTCCGGCCCCCGCCGGATCAAACATTCAGTACTTC

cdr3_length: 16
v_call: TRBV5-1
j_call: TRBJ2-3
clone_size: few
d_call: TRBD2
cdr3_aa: CASSFSSGRYTDTQYF
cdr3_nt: TGCGCCAGCAGCTTCTCTAGCGGGAGGTACACAGATACGCAGTATTTT

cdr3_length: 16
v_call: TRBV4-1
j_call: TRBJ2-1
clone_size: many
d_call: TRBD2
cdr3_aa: CASSQASGRALNEQFF
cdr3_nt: TGCGCCAGCAGCCAAGCGAGCGGGAGGGCCTTGAATGAGCAGTTCTTC

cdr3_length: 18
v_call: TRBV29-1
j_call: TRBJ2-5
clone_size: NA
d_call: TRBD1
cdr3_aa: CSVDGWTGGNRYQETQYF
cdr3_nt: TGCAGCGTTGATGGCTGGACAGGGGGTAATCGGTACCAAGAGACCCAGTACTTC

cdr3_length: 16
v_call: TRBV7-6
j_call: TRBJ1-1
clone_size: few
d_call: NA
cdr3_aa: CASSPGTGWAGGEAFF
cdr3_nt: TGTGCCAGCAGCCCGGGCACAGGGTGGGCCGGTGGTGAAGCTTTCTTT

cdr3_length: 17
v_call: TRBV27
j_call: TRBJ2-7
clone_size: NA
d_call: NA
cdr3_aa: CASSRGPPGQRSYEQYF
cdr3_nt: TGTGCCAGCAGTCGAGGCCCGCCGGGACAACGCTCCTACGAGCAGTACTTC

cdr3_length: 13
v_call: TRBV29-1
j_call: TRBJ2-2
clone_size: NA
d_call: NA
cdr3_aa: CSANREFTGELFF
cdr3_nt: TGCAGCGCAAACAGAGAGTTCACCGGGGAGCTGTTTTTT

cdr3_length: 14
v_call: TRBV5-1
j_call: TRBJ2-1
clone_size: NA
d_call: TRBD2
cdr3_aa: CASRLAEVDNEQFF
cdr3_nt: TGCGCCAGCCGACTAGCGGAAGTCGACAATGAGCAGTTCTTC

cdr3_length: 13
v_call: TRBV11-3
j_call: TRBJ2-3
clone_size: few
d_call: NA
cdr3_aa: CASSLESVDTQYF
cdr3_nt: TGTGCCAGCAGCTTAGAGTCAGTAGATACGCAGTATTTT

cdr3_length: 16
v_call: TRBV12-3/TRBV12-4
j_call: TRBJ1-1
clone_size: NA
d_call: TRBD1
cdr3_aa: CASSLAGTGGVTEAFF
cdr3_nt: TGTGCCAGCAGTTTAGCCGGGACAGGGGGCGTCACTGAAGCTTTCTTT

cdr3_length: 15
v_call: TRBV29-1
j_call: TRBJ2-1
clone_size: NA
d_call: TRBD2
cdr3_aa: CSVEESGRSYNEQFF
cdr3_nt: TGCAGCGTTGAAGAATCCGGGAGGTCCTACAATGAGCAGTTCTTC

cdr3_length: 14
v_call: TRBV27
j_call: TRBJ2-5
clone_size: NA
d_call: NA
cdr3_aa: CASSPGASRETQYF
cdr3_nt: TGTGCCAGCAGTCCCGGGGCTAGCCGAGAGACCCAGTACTTC

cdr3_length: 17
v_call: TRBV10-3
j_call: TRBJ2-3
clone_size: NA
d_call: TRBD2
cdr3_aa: CATSPSGRVQGTDTQYF
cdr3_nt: TGTGCCACCAGCCCTAGCGGGAGGGTGCAGGGCACAGATACGCAGTATTTT

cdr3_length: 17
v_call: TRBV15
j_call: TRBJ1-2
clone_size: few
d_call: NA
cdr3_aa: CATSGEGFLQSNYGYTF
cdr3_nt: TGTGCCACCAGCGGCGAGGGGTTTCTCCAATCTAACTATGGCTACACCTTC

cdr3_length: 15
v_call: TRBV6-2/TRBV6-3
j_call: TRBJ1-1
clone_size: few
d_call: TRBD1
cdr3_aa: CASSLLGQLLTEAFF
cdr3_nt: TGTGCCAGCAGTTTGTTGGGACAGCTCCTCACTGAAGCTTTCTTT

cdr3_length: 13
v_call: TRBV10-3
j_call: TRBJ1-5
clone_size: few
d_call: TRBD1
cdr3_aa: CAIRTGEGQPQHF
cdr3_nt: TGTGCCATTCGGACAGGGGAAGGTCAGCCCCAGCATTTT

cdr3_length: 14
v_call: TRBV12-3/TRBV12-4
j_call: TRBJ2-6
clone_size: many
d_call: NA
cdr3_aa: CASSFNSGANVLTF
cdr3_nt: TGTGCCAGCAGTTTCAACTCTGGGGCCAACGTCCTGACTTTC

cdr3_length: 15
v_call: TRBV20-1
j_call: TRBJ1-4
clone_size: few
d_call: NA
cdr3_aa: CSARRAGSTNEKLFF
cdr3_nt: TGCAGTGCTAGGCGGGCTGGGTCGACTAATGAAAAACTGTTTTTT

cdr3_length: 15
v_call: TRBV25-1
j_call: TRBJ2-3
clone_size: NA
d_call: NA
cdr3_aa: CASSEGQGNTDTQYF
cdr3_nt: TGTGCCAGCAGTGAAGGGCAGGGCAACACAGATACGCAGTATTTT

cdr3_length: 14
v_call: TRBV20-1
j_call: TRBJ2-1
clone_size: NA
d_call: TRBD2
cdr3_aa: CSARVTGGSNEQFF
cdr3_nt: TGCAGTGCTAGAGTTACGGGAGGGAGCAATGAGCAGTTCTTC

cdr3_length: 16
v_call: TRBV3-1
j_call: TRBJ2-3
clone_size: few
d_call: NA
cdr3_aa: CASSQDDRIRTDTQYF
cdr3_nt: TGTGCCAGCAGCCAAGACGACCGGATCCGCACAGATACGCAGTATTTT

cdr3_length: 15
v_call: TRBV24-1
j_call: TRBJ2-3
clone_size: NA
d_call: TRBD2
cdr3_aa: CATSDLAGELDTQYF
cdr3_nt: TGTGCCACCAGTGATCTAGCGGGAGAGTTGGATACGCAGTATTTT

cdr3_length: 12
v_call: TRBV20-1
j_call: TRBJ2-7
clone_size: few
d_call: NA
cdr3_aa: CSAGEGGNEQYF
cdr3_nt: TGCAGTGCTGGCGAGGGAGGTAACGAGCAGTACTTC

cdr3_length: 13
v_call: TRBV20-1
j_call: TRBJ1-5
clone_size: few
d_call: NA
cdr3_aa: CSATGYGNQPQHF
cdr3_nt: TGCAGTGCTACAGGGTATGGCAATCAGCCCCAGCATTTT

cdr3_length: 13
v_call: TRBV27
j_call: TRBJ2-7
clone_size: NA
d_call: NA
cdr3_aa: CASSLSGEYEQYF
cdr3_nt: TGTGCCAGCAGTTTATCGGGGGAGTACGAGCAGTACTTC

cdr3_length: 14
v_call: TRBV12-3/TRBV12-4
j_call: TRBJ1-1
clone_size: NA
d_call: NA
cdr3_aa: CASPPRYMNTEAFF
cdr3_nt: TGTGCCAGCCCCCCAAGATACATGAACACTGAAGCTTTCTTT

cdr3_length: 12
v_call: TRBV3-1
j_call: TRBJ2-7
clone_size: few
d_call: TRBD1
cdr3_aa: CASRFGTGEQYF
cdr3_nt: TGTGCCAGCAGATTCGGGACAGGCGAGCAGTACTTC

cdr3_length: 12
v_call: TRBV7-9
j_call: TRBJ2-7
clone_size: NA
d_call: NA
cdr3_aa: CASRKGDYEQYF
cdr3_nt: TGTGCCAGCAGGAAAGGGGACTACGAGCAGTACTTC

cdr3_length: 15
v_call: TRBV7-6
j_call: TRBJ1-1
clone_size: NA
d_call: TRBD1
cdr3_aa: CASSLDRGANTEAFF
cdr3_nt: TGTGCCAGCAGCTTAGACAGGGGCGCTAACACTGAAGCTTTCTTT

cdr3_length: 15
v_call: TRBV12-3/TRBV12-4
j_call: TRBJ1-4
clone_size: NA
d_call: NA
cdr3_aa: CASSPGPPGSEKLFF
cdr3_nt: TGTGCCAGCAGTCCAGGGCCTCCGGGGAGTGAAAAACTGTTTTTT

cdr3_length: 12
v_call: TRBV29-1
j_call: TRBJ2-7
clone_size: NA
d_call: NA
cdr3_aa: CSVVPDLGEQYF
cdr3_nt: TGCAGCGTTGTGCCGGATCTCGGCGAGCAGTACTTC

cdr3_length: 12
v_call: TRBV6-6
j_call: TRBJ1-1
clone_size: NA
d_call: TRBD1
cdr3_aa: CASRRQGTEAFF
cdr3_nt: TGTGCCAGCAGACGACAGGGCACTGAAGCTTTCTTT

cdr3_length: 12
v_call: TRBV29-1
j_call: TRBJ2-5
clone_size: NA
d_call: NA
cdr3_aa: CSVGSSYETQYF
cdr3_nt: TGCAGCGTTGGTTCTAGCTATGAGACCCAGTACTTC

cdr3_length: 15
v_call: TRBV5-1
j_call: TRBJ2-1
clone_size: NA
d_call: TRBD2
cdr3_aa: CASNQIAGGYNEQFF
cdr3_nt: TGCGCCAGCAACCAAATAGCGGGGGGCTACAATGAGCAGTTCTTC

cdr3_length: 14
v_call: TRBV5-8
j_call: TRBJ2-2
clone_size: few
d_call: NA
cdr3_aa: CASSLPQGPGELFF
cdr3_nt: TGTGCCAGCAGCCTCCCACAGGGTCCCGGGGAGCTGTTTTTT

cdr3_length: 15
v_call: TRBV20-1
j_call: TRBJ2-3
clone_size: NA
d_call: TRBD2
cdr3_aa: CSAIGTSGGDYTQYF
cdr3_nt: TGCAGTGCTATTGGGACTAGCGGGGGAGATTATACGCAGTATTTT

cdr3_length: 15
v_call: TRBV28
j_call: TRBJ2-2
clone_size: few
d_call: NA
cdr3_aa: CASGLGLADTGELFF
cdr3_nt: TGTGCCAGCGGCTTAGGACTGGCGGACACCGGGGAGCTGTTTTTT

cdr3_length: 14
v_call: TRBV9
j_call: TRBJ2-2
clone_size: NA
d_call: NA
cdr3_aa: CASRRSGNTGELFF
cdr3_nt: TGTGCCAGCAGACGTAGCGGGAACACCGGGGAGCTGTTTTTT

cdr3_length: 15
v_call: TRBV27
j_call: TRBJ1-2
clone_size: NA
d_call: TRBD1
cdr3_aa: CASSSEQGDGYGYTF
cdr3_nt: TGTGCCAGCAGTTCAGAACAGGGGGATGGCTATGGCTACACCTTC

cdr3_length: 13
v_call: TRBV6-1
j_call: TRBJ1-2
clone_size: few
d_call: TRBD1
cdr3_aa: CASSRTGASGYTF
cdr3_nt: TGTGCCAGCAGTAGGACAGGGGCCTCTGGCTACACCTTC

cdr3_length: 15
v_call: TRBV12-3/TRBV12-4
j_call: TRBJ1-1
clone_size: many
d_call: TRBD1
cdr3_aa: CASSLRRDRFTEAFF
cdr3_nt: TGTGCCAGCAGTTTAAGACGGGACAGGTTCACTGAAGCTTTCTTT

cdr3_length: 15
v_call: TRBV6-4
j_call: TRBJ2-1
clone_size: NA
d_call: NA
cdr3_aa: CASSDTAASVNEQFF
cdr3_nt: TGTGCCAGCAGTGACACGGCCGCTTCGGTGAATGAGCAGTTCTTC

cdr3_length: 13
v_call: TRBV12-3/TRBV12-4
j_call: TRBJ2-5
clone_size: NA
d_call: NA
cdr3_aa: CASSLKYQETQYF
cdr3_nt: TGTGCCAGCAGTTTAAAGTACCAAGAGACCCAGTACTTC

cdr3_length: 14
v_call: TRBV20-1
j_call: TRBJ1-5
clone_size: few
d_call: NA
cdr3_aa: CSARRGVSNQPQHF
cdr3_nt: TGCAGTGCTAGGAGGGGAGTTAGCAATCAGCCCCAGCATTTT

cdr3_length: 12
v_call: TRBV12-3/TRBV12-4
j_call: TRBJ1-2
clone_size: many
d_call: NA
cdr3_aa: CASSLWIGGYTF
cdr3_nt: TGTGCCAGCAGTTTATGGATAGGGGGCTACACCTTC

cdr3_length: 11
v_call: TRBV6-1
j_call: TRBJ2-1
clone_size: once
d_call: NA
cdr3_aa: CASSESREQFF
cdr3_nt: TGTGCCAGCAGTGAATCCAGGGAGCAGTTCTTC

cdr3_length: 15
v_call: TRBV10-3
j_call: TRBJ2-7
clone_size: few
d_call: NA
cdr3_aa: CAISEPSSSSYEQYF
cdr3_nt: TGTGCCATCAGTGAACCGTCGAGTTCCTCCTACGAGCAGTACTTC